These 24 T cell receptor beta chains were all obtained from the same sample, sequenced in a study of Ad26.COV2.S vaccination and SARS-CoV-2 variants (dated by TCRdb to the early 2020s). Libraries were built with the immunoSEQ multiplex PCR assay. Drawn from immuneACCESS, this table holds only the in-frame rearrangements with V and J called that TCRdb kept. Clones are partly lost; checked studies trace under half to an unresolved V gene and leave the rest unexplained. A total of about 680,000 clones appear in this sample, 89% of them only once. The ten largest clones take up approximately 1.5% of the sample. Reading the label with the study, this specimen's treatment or condition is: about 20 received Ad26.COV2.S at low or high dose, single or two shots; about 5 received placebo; per-sample allocation not given. For vaccine and placebo recipients, repertoires were sequenced using samples collected on day 63 after the first injection.

Specimen: peripheral blood, collected in a trial of Ad26.COV2.S vaccine versus placebo. These receptors all come from a person between 18 and 60 years old who received the Ad26.COV2.S COVID-19 vaccine or a placebo.

This chain joins TRBV4-3 and TRBJ1-6; unclear D gene. This CDR3 has 15 residues. Germline V gives CDR1 LGHNA, CDR2 YSLEER. V gave up 0 bases and J gave up 9 bases, with 12 bases separating them. CDR3 in amino acids: CASSQEPRIASPLHF. CDR3 DNA: TGCGCCAGCAGCCAAGAACCGCGGATCGCTTCACCCCTCCACTTT.

This chain uses TRBV29-1 with TRBJ2-7; 15 nucleotides line up with TRBD2. Trimming took 5 bases from V and 6 from J; bases not matched to a gene: 11. CDR3 length equals 16 residues. Germline V gene lookup returns CDR1 SQVTM and CDR2 ANQGSEA. The CDR3 nucleotides read TGCAGCGTTCAGAGCTGGACTAGCGGGAGGGCAAGCGAGCAGTACTTC. It encodes CSVQSWTSGRASEQYF.

V is TRBV27 and J is TRBJ1-1, with D tentatively TRBD1 (6 bases). V lost 1 base to trimming and J lost 6 bases, with 15 bases between them. The CDR3 totals 15 residues. Germline loops: CDR1 MNHEY, CDR2 SMNVEV (reference sequence). The CDR3 sequence is CASSLYPGEVSEAFF. For the CDR3, the DNA is TGTGCCAGCAGTTTATATCCAGGGGAGGTGTCTGAAGCTTTCTTT.

The V call is TRBV18, the J call TRBJ2-1; possibly TRBD2 for D (6 bases). CDR1 is KGHSH and CDR2 is LQKENI in the germline V gene. Deletions cut 4 bases from V and 2 bases from J, with 15 bases between. The CDR3 is 16 residues long. CDR3 bases: TGTGCCAGCTCACTGCCTGTAGCGGAGGCCTACAATGAGCAGTTCTTC. Translated, it gives CASSLPVAEAYNEQFF.

This chain uses TRBV12-5 with TRBJ2-1; D ambiguous. V lost 0 bases and J 9 bases, leaving 6 bases between the germline ends. CDR3 length: 12 residues. Per the germline V gene, CDR1 is LGHNT and CDR2 is FRNRAP. CDR3 nucleotides: TGTGCTAGTGGTTTGGTACAAAGTGAGCAGTTCTTC. Amino acid sequence: CASGLVQSEQFF.

The CDR3 region has the DNA TGTGCCAGCAGACCCGGGATTACTAATTCACCCCTCCACTTT. It translates to CASRPGITNSPLHF. This sequence joins TRBV7-2 and TRBJ1-6; D is unresolved. Germline V gene data show CDR1 as SGHTA and CDR2 as FQGNSA. This CDR3 is 14 amino acids long. V was clipped by 6 bases and J by 6 bases, with 12 bases between them.

J is TRBJ1-6 and V is TRBV27, with unresolved D. The germline V gene has CDR1 MNHEY and CDR2 SMNVEV (reference sequence). V dropped 5 bases and J dropped 9 bases, with 14 bases sitting between them. This CDR3 spans 14 amino acids. DNA of the CDR3: TGTGCCAGCAGTCCCCGGGAGATACTTTCACCCCTCCACTTT. Its protein product is CASSPREILSPLHF.

The chain carries TRBV7-2 and TRBJ2-1, with D possibly matching TRBD2 (5 bases). V was pared by 4 bases and J by 10 bases, with 11 bases between. Germline loops: CDR1 SGHTA, CDR2 FQGNSA. The CDR3 length is 12 residues. CDR3 DNA: TGTGCCAGCAGCTCCGGACTCTGGGAGCAGTTCTTC. Its translation: CASSSGLWEQFF. The full variable domain, rest sourced from reference TRBV7-2 and TRBJ2-1, is GAGVSQSPSNKVTEKGKDVELRCDPISGHTALYWYRQSLGQGLEFLIYFQGNSAPDKSGLPSDRFSAERTGGSVSTLTIQRTQQEDSAVYLCASSSGLWEQFFGPGTRLTVL.

This clone has just a few counts. At the DNA level, this CDR3 is encoded by other sequences in the same sample as well. This rearrangement joins TRBV7-2 to TRBJ1-2; D is possibly TRBD1 (6 bases). In germline, CDR1 is SGHTA, CDR2 FQGNSA. Trimming left V 5 bases short and J 2 bases short, with 9 bases between. The CDR3 consists of 13 residues. The CDR3 DNA follows: TGTGCCAGCAGCCTAGGGGGGAACTATGGCTACACCTTC. It specifies CASSLGGNYGYTF.

The genes are TRBV7-3 and TRBJ2-3, with D perhaps TRBD2 (6 bases). This CDR3 is built from 15 residues. The V gene lost 5 bases and the J gene lost 1 base, with 13 bases spanning the gap. The germline CDR1 and CDR2 sequences are SGHTA and FQGTGA. DNA of the CDR3: TGTGCCAGCAGCCTCCGGACTACCGGCACAGATACGCAGTATTTT. Its protein is CASSLRTTGTDTQYF. Full variable domain (remainder filled in from reference TRBV7-3 and TRBJ2-3): GAGVSQTPSNKVTEKGKYVELRCDPISGHTALYWYRQSLGQGPEFLIYFQGTGAADDSGLPNDRFFAVRPEGSVSTLKIQRTERGDSAVYLCASSLRTTGTDTQYFGPGTRLTVL.

The CDR3 region is CASSLGRGITDTQYF. The CDR3 region has the DNA TGTGCCAGCAGCTTGGGGCGGGGGATCACAGATACGCAGTATTTT. The chain has TRBV7-9 and TRBJ2-3; TRBD2 matches at 7 bases. The CDR3 contains 15 residues. J was trimmed by 2 bases and V by 3 bases; bases with no gene match: 5. CDR1 and CDR2 (germline): SEHNR, FQNEAQ (reference sequence).

This sequence joins TRBV24-1 and TRBJ1-2; 7 nucleotides align to TRBD1. Germline V gene sequence: CDR1 KGHDR, CDR2 SFDVKD. Losses at the gene ends were 3 bases for V and 7 bases for J; bases not matched to a gene: 10. The CDR3 has 15 amino acids. The CDR3 sequence is CATSDPRTGARGYTF. The CDR3 coding sequence is TGTGCCACCAGTGATCCTCGGACAGGCGCGCGTGGCTACACCTTC.

This clone was detected only once. This chain links TRBV7-9 with TRBJ2-3; TRBD2 agrees at 8 bases. In germline, CDR1 is SEHNR, CDR2 FQNEAQ (reference sequence). The CDR3 spans 13 residues. V lost 5 bases and J lost 4; bases outside the gene matches: 2. The DNA of the CDR3 is TGTGCCAGCAGCGGGCGGGAGGCAGATACGCAGTATTTT. It specifies CASSGREADTQYF.

The genes are TRBV19 and TRBJ1-2; D is uncertain. V lost 4 bases and J 0 bases, leaving 9 bases between the germline ends. The CDR3 is made up of 14 amino acids. CDR1 and CDR2 from the germline V gene are LNHDA and SQIVND (reference sequence). In DNA form, the CDR3 reads TGTGCCAGTAGTACCACCGGGTCTAACTATGGCTACACCTTC. Residues: CASSTTGSNYGYTF.

The chain uses TRBV19 and TRBJ2-1; D is undetermined. The V and J ends lost 9 bases and 0 bases respectively, with 15 bases between them. Germline values: CDR1 LNHDA, CDR2 SQIVND (reference sequence). The CDR3 extends over 15 amino acids. The CDR3 DNA is TGTGCCAGCCAGAAATCATATGGCTCCTACAATGAGCAGTTCTTC. Its protein product is CASQKSYGSYNEQFF.

V usage is TRBV4-2 and J usage is TRBJ2-5; a weak D match, TRBD1 (5 bases). This CDR3 region has 15 residues. Trimming removed 1 base at V and 2 bases at J, with 11 bases between. CDR1 is LGHNA, CDR2 YNFKEQ, per germline. CDR3 amino acids: CASSQGSTVQETQYF. In nucleotides, the CDR3 is TGTGCCAGCAGCCAAGGCTCGACAGTTCAAGAGACCCAGTACTTC.

Only a few counts were recorded for this clone. The chain couples TRBV11-2 to TRBJ1-5; D is possibly TRBD1 (5 bases). This CDR3 has 15 amino acids. CDR1 SGHAT and CDR2 FQNNGV come from the germline V gene. V lost 0 bases to trimming and J lost 7 bases, with 13 bases between them. Here the CDR3 reads CASSLDSGGNQPQHF. The CDR3, as DNA: TGTGCCAGCAGCTTAGATTCTGGGGGTAACCAGCCCCAGCATTTT.

This clone was seen only a few times. The J gene is TRBJ1-2, the V gene TRBV30; the D is unclear. Deletions cut 2 bases from V and 6 bases from J, with 13 bases between. CDR3 length equals 13 residues. Germline V lookup: CDR1 GTSNPN, CDR2 SVGIG (reference sequence). In nucleotides, the CDR3 is TGTGCCTGGAGTCCTAGAGTGGCCGATGGCTACACCTTC. Translating gives CAWSPRVADGYTF.

The rearrangement joins TRBV7-9 to TRBJ1-1; 8 nucleotides match TRBD1. This CDR3 contains 13 residues. After removal of 5 bases from V and 11 bases from J, the junction contained 10 bases not matched to a gene. Germline CDR1 reads SEHNR; CDR2 reads FQNEAQ (reference sequence). DNA for the CDR3: TGTGCCAGCAGCCGTTTACAGGGGGATGTGGCTTTCTTT. Its protein product is CASSRLQGDVAFF.

In its sample, this clone was seen once. V is TRBV5-1 and J is TRBJ2-5; D is uncertain. The CDR3 is made up of 14 amino acids. Trimming left V 5 bases short and J 3 bases short, with 14 bases between. Germline CDR1 SGHRS, CDR2 YFSETQ. The CDR3 region is CASSRWSAEETQYF. The CDR3 DNA follows: TGCGCCAGCAGTCGTTGGAGTGCGGAAGAGACCCAGTACTTC.

V is TRBV12-3 or TRBV12-4 and J is TRBJ2-5; D is perhaps TRBD2 (5 bases). CDR3 length equals 13 residues. V shed 3 bases and J shed 2 bases, with 7 bases lying between them. The CDR3 DNA follows: TGTGCCAGCAGTTTCGAGGGACAAGAGACCCAGTACTTC. It codes for CASSFEGQETQYF.

The gene calls are TRBV19 and TRBJ2-6; D not resolved. This CDR3 spans 18 amino acids. Germline V gives CDR1 LNHDA, CDR2 SQIVND (reference sequence). The V gene lost 7 bases and the J gene lost 4 bases, with 23 bases spanning the gap. CDR3 DNA sequence: TGTGCCAGTACCCCCTACGGCAGGAGCAAGCCCGGGGCCAACGTCCTGACTTTC. Protein product: CASTPYGRSKPGANVLTF. The whole variable domain, remainder taken from reference TRBV19 and TRBJ2-6, is DGGITQSPKYLFRKEGQNVTLSCEQNLNHDAMYWYRQDPGQGLRLIYYSQIVNDFQKGDIAEGYSVSREKKESFPLTVTSAQKNPTAFYLCASTPYGRSKPGANVLTFGAGSRLTVL.

V and J are TRBV30 and TRBJ2-3; 10 bases map to TRBD2. Germline assignment: CDR1 GTSNPN and CDR2 SVGIG (reference sequence). V trimming: 8 bases; J trimming: 3 bases; junction bases outside the gene matches: 11. This CDR3 comprises 15 residues. Here the CDR3 DNA reads TGTGCCGGACATCTAGCGGGAGTTAGGACAGATACGCAGTATTTT. Translating gives CAGHLAGVRTDTQYF.

The chain employs TRBV29-1 and TRBJ1-1; TRBD1 aligns across 7 bases. This CDR3 comprises 16 residues. The ends lost 0 bases at V and 5 bases at J; junction bases unmatched: 12. Looked up from germline, CDR1 is SQVTM and CDR2 is ANQGSEA. CDR3: CSVEEPGGGDRTEAFF. The CDR3 DNA sequence: TGCAGCGTTGAAGAGCCAGGAGGGGGCGATCGAACTGAAGCTTTCTTT.